These 29 T cell receptor beta chains originate from one sample sequenced in a study of blood T cell repertoires in COVID-19. Data came from immunoSEQ multiplex PCR; TCRdb stores just in-frame clones and leaves some out. The profile covers about 210,000 clones, with almost 85% appearing a single time and about an eighth taken by the ten largest. The sample taken for sequencing was peripheral blood. Receptor source: a woman in her 40s with acute or convalescent COVID-19.

The rearrangement links TRBV24-1 to TRBJ2-1; weak D call: TRBD2 (5 bases). Trimming removed 1 base at V and 8 bases at J, with 11 bases between. The CDR3 has 14 residues. Germline assignment: CDR1 KGHDR and CDR2 SFDVKD. The DNA for the CDR3 is TGTGCCACCAGTGATTTTAGGGATAGCGATGAGCAGTTCTTC. It encodes CATSDFRDSDEQFF.

DNA for the CDR3: TGTGCCAGCAGCGCCGGGACACTCAACACTGAAGCTTTCTTT. As protein: CASSAGTLNTEAFF. The chain links TRBV11-2 to TRBJ1-1, with a possible D match to TRBD1 (6 bases). Germline CDR1 SGHAT, CDR2 FQNNGV. The V end lost 5 bases, the J end lost 2 bases, and 12 bases lay between the germline ends. The CDR3 is 14 residues long.

V and J are TRBV5-1 and TRBJ1-4; D call uncertain. CDR1 is SGHRS, CDR2 YFSETQ, per germline. The CDR3 consists of 15 residues. V was pared by 4 bases and J by 5 bases, with 15 bases between. The CDR3 sequence: CASSRDGGKNEKLFF. The CDR3 DNA reads TGCGCCAGCAGCCGGGATGGAGGAAAAAATGAAAAACTGTTTTTT.

The chain links TRBV5-6 to TRBJ2-7; TRBD2 matches at 10 bases. This CDR3 has 16 amino acids. Trimming at V came to 4 bases and at J to 1 base, leaving 8 bases not matched to a gene. Germline V gene sequence: CDR1 SGHDT, CDR2 YYEEEE. The CDR3: CASSAGSGGLSYEQYF. The CDR3 bases are TGTGCCAGCAGCGCGGGTAGCGGGGGGCTTTCCTACGAGCAGTACTTC.

The chain has TRBV30 and TRBJ1-1, with D possibly being TRBD1 (5 bases). The V gene lost 1 base and the J gene lost 5 bases, with 11 bases spanning the gap. The CDR3 covers 13 residues. Per germline, CDR1 GTSNPN and CDR2 SVGIG (reference sequence). The CDR3 DNA sequence: TGTGCCTGGAGTGCAACTTCAGGGACTGAAGCTTTCTTT. Amino acids: CAWSATSGTEAFF. Full variable domain (remainder filled in from reference TRBV30 and TRBJ1-1): SQTIHQWPATLVQPVGSPLSLECTVEGTSNPNLYWYRQAAGRGLQLLFYSVGIGQISSEVPQNLSASRPQDRQFILSSKKLLLSDSGFYLCAWSATSGTEAFFGQGTRLTVV.

The chain links TRBV7-9 to TRBJ2-7; TRBD2 agrees at 11 bases. The length of the CDR3 is 12 residues. CDR1 is SEHNR and CDR2 is FQNEAQ in the germline V gene (reference sequence). V shed 6 bases, J shed 9 bases, and the junction held 4 bases outside the gene matches. The CDR3 DNA follows: TGTGCCAGCAGTACGGGACTAGCGGTGCAGTACTTC. It translates to CASSTGLAVQYF.

This sequence joins TRBV11-2 and TRBJ2-2; 8 bases match TRBD1. This CDR3 region has 16 residues. J was trimmed by 1 base and V by 1 base; bases with no gene match: 2. Looked up from germline, CDR1 is SGHAT and CDR2 is FQNNGV. The CDR3 here is CASSLGTGKNTGELFF. As DNA, the CDR3 is TGTGCCAGCAGCTTAGGGACAGGGAAGAACACCGGGGAGCTGTTTTTT.

The sample holds one count of this clone. This rearrangement joins TRBV11-2 to TRBJ1-1; a possible D gene is TRBD1 (5 bases). CDR1 is SGHAT and CDR2 is FQNNGV in the germline V gene. The CDR3 loop spans 18 amino acids. V was cut by 5 bases and J by 0 bases, with 22 bases left in between. CDR3 in amino acids: CASSPAGTPVIMNTEAFF. The CDR3 region has the DNA TGTGCCAGCAGCCCCGCCGGGACTCCAGTAATTATGAACACTGAAGCTTTCTTT.

The chain has TRBV4-1 and TRBJ1-1, with 7 nucleotides matching TRBD1. The CDR3 totals 16 residues. The trim removed 7 bases at V and 2 bases at J, leaving 13 bases unmatched. Per the germline V gene, CDR1 is MGHRA and CDR2 is YSYEKL. The CDR3 nucleotides are TGCGCCAGCACTCCGTTCGGGGACAGCAAAAACACTGAAGCTTTCTTT. Encoded protein: CASTPFGDSKNTEAFF.

The J gene is TRBJ1-1, the V gene TRBV3-1 (or the pseudogene TRBV3-2), with D hard to call. V shed 1 base and J shed 1 base, with 13 bases lying between them. CDR3 size: 16 residues. The V gene's germline CDR1 is LGHDT and CDR2 YNNKEL (reference sequence). CDR3 in amino acids: CASSQVRLSGNTEAFF. The CDR3 DNA is TGTGCCAGCAGCCAAGTTCGTTTATCGGGGAACACTGAAGCTTTCTTT.

This clone has a handful of counts. The V call is TRBV4-3, the J call TRBJ1-1; D uncertain. The CDR3 loop spans 16 amino acids. The germline V and J ends were trimmed by 2 bases and 4 bases, with 17 bases remaining between them. Germline lookup yields CDR1 LGHNA and CDR2 YSLEER. The CDR3 region is CASSQTRLRLGTEAFF. The CDR3 DNA sequence: TGCGCCAGCAGCCAAACCCGGTTACGGCTAGGCACTGAAGCTTTCTTT.

The chain links TRBV19 to TRBJ1-5; 9 positions agree with TRBD1. From germline, CDR1 is LNHDA and CDR2 SQIVND (reference sequence). V lost 6 bases to trimming and J lost 3 bases; unmatched junction nucleotides: 9. CDR3 length: 16 residues. The CDR3 loop reads CASSRTGTGFNQPQHF. The DNA of the CDR3 is TGTGCCAGTAGCCGAACCGGGACAGGGTTCAATCAGCCCCAGCATTTT.

The genes are TRBV2 and TRBJ2-7; TRBD2 might be the D (6 bases). Germline values: CDR1 SNHLY, CDR2 FYNNEI. CDR3 length equals 13 residues. V gave up 7 bases and J gave up 9 bases, with 19 bases separating them. CDR3 amino acids: CASKPGADLRQYF. The CDR3 nucleotides read TGTGCCAGCAAACCGGGAGCAGACCTGAGGCAGTACTTC.

This clone has only a few counts. The chain couples TRBV7-6 to TRBJ2-7, with TRBD1 matching over 9 bases. The germline CDR1 and CDR2 sequences are SGHVS and FNYEAQ. J gave up 0 bases and V 1 base, and 10 bases lay outside the gene matches. CDR3 length: 18 amino acids. The CDR3 DNA follows: TGTGCCAGCAGCTTAGTATCCCGGACAGGGGCGTCCTCCTACGAGCAGTACTTC. Amino acid sequence: CASSLVSRTGASSYEQYF.

The chain has TRBV19 and TRBJ2-1, with TRBD2 as a possible D gene (5 bases). The CDR3 runs to 17 residues. Germline V gene sequence: CDR1 LNHDA, CDR2 SQIVND (reference sequence). V lost 1 base, J lost 6 bases, and 19 bases lay in between. This chain's CDR3 is CASSIVPLEGRGNEQFF. CDR3 nucleotides: TGTGCCAGTAGTATAGTGCCCCTCGAGGGTCGGGGCAATGAGCAGTTCTTC. Full variable domain (remainder filled in from reference TRBV19 and TRBJ2-1): DGGITQSPKYLFRKEGQNVTLSCEQNLNHDAMYWYRQDPGQGLRLIYYSQIVNDFQKGDIAEGYSVSREKKESFPLTVTSAQKNPTAFYLCASSIVPLEGRGNEQFFGPGTRLTVL.

The chain combines TRBV4-3 with TRBJ1-1; 7 bases agree with TRBD1. V was clipped by 6 bases and J by 4 bases; unmatched bases: 8. The CDR3 runs to 14 residues. Germline CDR1 is LGHNA and CDR2 is YSLEER. The chain's CDR3 is CASSQQGSRTEAFF. For the CDR3, the DNA is TGCGCCAGCAGTCAACAGGGGTCTCGCACTGAAGCTTTCTTT.

The chain combines TRBV6-1 with TRBJ1-4; D might be TRBD1 (6 bases). Trimming pared 2 bases from V and 5 bases from J, leaving 6 bases between. Germline CDR1 reads MNHNS; CDR2 reads SASEGT. The CDR3 contains 13 residues. The DNA for the CDR3 is TGTGCCAGCAGTGAACAGGGGAATGAAAAACTGTTTTTT. The encoded protein is CASSEQGNEKLFF.

The V and J genes are TRBV10-3 and TRBJ2-2; TRBD2 matches at 8 bases. Germline V lookup: CDR1 ENHRY, CDR2 SYGVKD. This CDR3 comprises 15 residues. Unmatched junction bases numbered 5, after V lost 2 bases and J lost 6 bases. The CDR3 DNA follows: TGTGCCATCAGTGAGCGGGGGGGCCAGTCCGGGGAGCTGTTTTTT. It codes for CAISERGGQSGELFF.

A word on this clone: A clone one base away is much larger, so this may be a read error. The sample has other DNA sequences that encode this CDR3 too. The rearrangement uses TRBV11-2 and TRBJ2-7; 7 nucleotides agree with TRBD2. V lost 6 bases to trimming and J lost 3 bases; unmatched junction nucleotides: 2. Germline loops: CDR1 SGHAT, CDR2 FQNNGV. The CDR3 extends over 12 amino acids. CDR3 sequence reads: CASRGGSYEQYF. In DNA, the CDR3 is TGTGCCAGCAGGGGGGGGAGCTACGAGCAGTACTTC.

The CDR3 DNA reads TGTGCCAGCAGTCTAAGGACAGGGGAGGTCAATGAGCAGTTCTTC. Translated, it gives CASSLRTGEVNEQFF. The chain has TRBV6-5 and TRBJ2-1, with 9 bases that match TRBD1. In germline, CDR1 is MNHEY, CDR2 SVGAGI. V trimming: 5 bases; J trimming: 6 bases; junction bases outside the gene matches: 8. This CDR3 has 15 amino acids.

This chain uses TRBV4-2 with TRBJ1-2; 10 bases fit TRBD1. J was trimmed by 1 base and V by 7 bases; bases with no gene match: 15. This CDR3 comprises 18 residues. CDR1 and CDR2 (germline): LGHNA, YNFKEQ. In nucleotides, the CDR3 is TGTGCCAGCACTCACCTAGGACAGGGGGTTAGGGGTAACTATGGCTACACCTTC. The encoded protein is CASTHLGQGVRGNYGYTF.

This chain joins TRBV30 and TRBJ1-2; 7 bases map to TRBD1. This CDR3 spans 15 amino acids. Germline assignment: CDR1 GTSNPN and CDR2 SVGIG (reference sequence). The V gene end was trimmed by 0 bases and the J gene end by 4 bases; junction bases not matched to a gene: 8. The CDR3 region is CAWSVQRGGGYGYTF. The CDR3 region has the DNA TGTGCCTGGAGTGTACAAAGAGGGGGCGGCTATGGCTACACCTTC.

CDR3 in amino acids: CASRGEHQETQYF. CDR3 sequence (DNA): TGCGCCAGCAGAGGGGAACACCAAGAGACCCAGTACTTC. The V call is TRBV10-2, the J call TRBJ2-5, with D perhaps matching TRBD1 (5 bases). This CDR3 spans 13 amino acids. Trimming took 6 bases from V and 0 from J, leaving 8 bases between them. Germline loops: CDR1 WSHSY, CDR2 SAAADI.

The rearrangement joins TRBV18 to TRBJ2-1; D is uncertain. The V and J ends lost 3 bases and 8 bases respectively, with 14 bases between them. The CDR3 contains 14 residues. Germline V gene data show CDR1 as KGHSH and CDR2 as LQKENI. This CDR3 is CASSPPGPQYEQFF. The CDR3 DNA sequence: TGTGCCAGCTCACCCCCAGGTCCACAATATGAGCAGTTCTTC.

The chain joins TRBV21-1 to TRBJ1-6. TRBV21-1 is described as a pseudogene. The CDR3 consists of 17 residues. In DNA, the CDR3 is TGTGCCAGCAGCAAATACAACCGGGAGAGTGGGAATTCACCCCTCCACTTT. Protein: CASSKYNRESGNSPLHF.

The chain carries TRBV7-8 and TRBJ2-3; D not resolved. Germline CDR1 is SGHVS and CDR2 is FQNEAQ. The CDR3 totals 13 residues. V dropped 2 bases and J dropped 1 base, with 4 bases sitting between them. The CDR3 sequence: CASSLPGTDTQYF. CDR3 bases: TGTGCCAGCAGCTTACCCGGCACAGATACGCAGTATTTT.

The chain is built from TRBV7-2 and TRBJ1-2; 7 bases match TRBD1. V lost 5 bases, J lost 12 bases, and 21 bases stayed unmatched. CDR1 SGHTA and CDR2 FQGNSA come from the germline V gene. The CDR3 consists of 16 residues. The CDR3: CASSPYLGTVYEGNTF. Here the CDR3 DNA reads TGTGCCAGCAGCCCATACCTGGGGACAGTATACGAAGGGAACACCTTC.

The rearrangement uses TRBV27 and TRBJ1-2; D might be TRBD1 (5 bases). This CDR3 is built from 13 residues. V gave up 2 bases and J gave up 2 bases, with 6 bases separating them. Germline CDR1 reads MNHEY; CDR2 reads SMNVEV (reference sequence). This CDR3 is CASSLRQNYGYTF. DNA of the CDR3: TGTGCCAGCAGTTTACGACAGAACTATGGCTACACCTTC.

The chain links TRBV7-2 to TRBJ2-7; 13 bases align to TRBD2. Trimming removed 4 bases from V and 4 bases from J; junction bases left unmatched: 13. CDR3 length equals 18 residues. Germline loops: CDR1 SGHTA, CDR2 FQGNSA. CDR3 DNA sequence: TGTGCCAGCAGCTCAGTCCCGGGACTAGCGGGAACTGGGTACGAGCAGTACTTC. Amino acid sequence: CASSSVPGLAGTGYEQYF.